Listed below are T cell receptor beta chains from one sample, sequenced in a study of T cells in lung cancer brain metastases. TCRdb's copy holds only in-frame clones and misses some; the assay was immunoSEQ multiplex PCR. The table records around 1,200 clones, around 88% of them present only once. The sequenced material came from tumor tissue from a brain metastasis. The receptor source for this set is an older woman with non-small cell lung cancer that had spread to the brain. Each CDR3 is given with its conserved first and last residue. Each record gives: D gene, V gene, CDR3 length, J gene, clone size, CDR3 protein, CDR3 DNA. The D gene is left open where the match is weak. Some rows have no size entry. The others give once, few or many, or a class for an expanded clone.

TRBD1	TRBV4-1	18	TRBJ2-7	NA	CASSQKMDYGTGGREQYF	TGCGCCAGCAGCCAAAAGATGGACTACGGGACAGGGGGCCGAGAGCAGTACTTC
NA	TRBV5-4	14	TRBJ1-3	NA	CASSSSLGGNTIYF	TGTGCCAGCAGCTCCAGCCTGGGGGGAAACACCATATATTTT
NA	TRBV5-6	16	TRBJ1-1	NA	CASSLRSWTSNTEAFF	TGTGCCAGCAGCTTGAGGTCGTGGACAAGTAACACTGAAGCTTTCTTT
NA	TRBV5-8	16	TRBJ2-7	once	CASSLAKGHGAYEQYF	TGTGCCAGCAGCTTGGCTAAGGGACACGGAGCCTACGAGCAGTACTTC
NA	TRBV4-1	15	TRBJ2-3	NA	CASSQRGTSTDTQYF	TGCGCCAGCAGCCAACGGGGGACTAGCACAGATACGCAGTATTTT
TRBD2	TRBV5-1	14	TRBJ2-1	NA	CASRWTSGSNEQFF	TGCGCCAGCCGCTGGACTAGCGGGAGTAATGAGCAGTTCTTC
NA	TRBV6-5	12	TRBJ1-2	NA	CASSYVPTSYTF	TGTGCCAGCAGTTACGTACCCACAAGCTACACCTTC
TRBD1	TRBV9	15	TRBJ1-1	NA	CASSATHRGDTEAFF	TGTGCCAGCAGCGCGACCCACAGGGGAGACACTGAAGCTTTCTTT
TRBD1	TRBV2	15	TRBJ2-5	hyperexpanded	CASSAQGAGLWSQYF	TGTGCCAGCAGTGCACAGGGGGCGGGGCTGTGGAGCCAGTACTTC
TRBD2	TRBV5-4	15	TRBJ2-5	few	CASRPSGGAGETQYF	TGTGCCAGCAGACCTAGCGGGGGGGCGGGAGAGACCCAGTACTTC
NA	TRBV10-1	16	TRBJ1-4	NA	CASSELEWATNEKLFF	TGCGCCAGCAGTGAACTTGAGTGGGCAACTAATGAAAAACTGTTTTTT
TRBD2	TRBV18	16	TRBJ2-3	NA	CASSRLAGGQEDTQYF	TGTGCCAGCTCGCGACTAGCGGGGGGGCAAGAAGATACGCAGTATTTT
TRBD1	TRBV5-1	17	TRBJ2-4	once	CASSLGLGTGGNGIQYF	TGCGCCAGCAGCTTGGGACTTGGGACAGGGGGAAATGGCATTCAGTACTTC
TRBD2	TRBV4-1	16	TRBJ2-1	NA	CASSLTSGSSYNEQFF	TGCGCCAGCAGCCTGACTAGCGGGAGCTCCTACAATGAGCAGTTCTTC
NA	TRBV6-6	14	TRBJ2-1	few	CASSYTDRNNEQFF	TGTGCCAGCAGTTACACCGACCGAAACAATGAGCAGTTCTTC
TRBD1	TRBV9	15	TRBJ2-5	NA	CASSQTRGLGETQYF	TGTGCCAGCAGCCAAACCAGGGGGCTGGGGGAGACCCAGTACTTC
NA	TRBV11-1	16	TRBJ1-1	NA	CASSIRGAVVRREAFF	TGTGCCAGCAGCATACGTGGGGCAGTAGTAAGGAGAGAAGCTTTCTTT
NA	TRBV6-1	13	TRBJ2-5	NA	CASSDRIRTTQYF	TGTGCCAGCAGTGATAGGATCCGTACGACCCAGTACTTC
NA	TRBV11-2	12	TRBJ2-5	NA	CASSGTGETQYF	TGTGCCAGCAGCGGGACGGGGGAGACCCAGTACTTC
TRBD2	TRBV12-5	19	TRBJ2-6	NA	CASGTTPDGRVSGANVLTF	TGTGCTAGTGGAACCACCCCCGACGGGAGGGTTTCTGGGGCCAACGTCCTGACTTTC
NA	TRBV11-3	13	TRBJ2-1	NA	CASSNGGDNEQFF	TGTGCCAGCAGCAACGGGGGCGACAATGAGCAGTTCTTC
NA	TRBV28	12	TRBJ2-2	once	CASSYAVGELFF	TGTGCCAGCAGTTATGCGGTCGGGGAGCTGTTTTTT
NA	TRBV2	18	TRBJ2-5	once	CASTPPAGFGDRQETQYF	TGTGCCAGCACCCCTCCGGCAGGTTTTGGGGACCGCCAAGAGACCCAGTACTTC
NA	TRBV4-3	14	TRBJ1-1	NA	CASSQAVYLAEAFF	TGCGCCAGCAGCCAAGCTGTCTACTTGGCTGAAGCTTTCTTT
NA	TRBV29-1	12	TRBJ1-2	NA	CSVEGLPYGYTF	TGTAGCGTTGAAGGGCTTCCCTATGGCTACACCTTC